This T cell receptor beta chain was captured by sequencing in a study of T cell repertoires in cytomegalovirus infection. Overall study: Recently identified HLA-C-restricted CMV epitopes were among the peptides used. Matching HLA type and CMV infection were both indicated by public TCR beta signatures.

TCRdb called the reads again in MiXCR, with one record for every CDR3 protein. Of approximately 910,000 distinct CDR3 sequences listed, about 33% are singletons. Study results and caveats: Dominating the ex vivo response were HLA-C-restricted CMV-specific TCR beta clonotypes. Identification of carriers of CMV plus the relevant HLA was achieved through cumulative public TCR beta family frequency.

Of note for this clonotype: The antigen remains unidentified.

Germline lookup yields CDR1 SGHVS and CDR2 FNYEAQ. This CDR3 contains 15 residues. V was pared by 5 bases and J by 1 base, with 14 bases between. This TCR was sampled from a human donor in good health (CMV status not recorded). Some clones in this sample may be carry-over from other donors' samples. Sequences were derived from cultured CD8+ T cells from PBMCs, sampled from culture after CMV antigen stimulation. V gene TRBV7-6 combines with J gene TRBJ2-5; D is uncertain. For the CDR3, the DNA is TGTGCCAGCAGCCCCATATTCTCTAGCCAAGAGACCCAGTACTTC. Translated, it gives CASSPIFSSQETQYF. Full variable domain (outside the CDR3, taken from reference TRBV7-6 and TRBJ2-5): GAGVSQSPRYKVTKRGQDVALRCDPISGHVSLYWYRQALGQGPEFLTYFNYEAQQDKSGLPNDRFSAERPEGSISTLTIQRTEQRDSAMYRCASSPIFSSQETQYFGPGTRLLVL.